This TCR beta chain was retrieved from a study of T cell changes during pregnancy in multiple sclerosis. Some clones are missing from TCRdb's copy, which holds only in-frame ones; the method was immunoSEQ multiplex PCR. The repertoire holds roughly 52,000 clones, with more than 80% as singletons. The CDR3 runs 14 residues. V lost 0 bases and J lost 6, with 12 bases in between. Germline CDR1 reads MNHNY; CDR2 reads SVGAGI (reference sequence). This sample comprised CD4+ T cells from peripheral blood mononuclear cells, obtained in the first trimester of pregnancy. The chain links TRBV6-6 to TRBJ2-7; the D is unclear. The TCR originated in a female donor with multiple sclerosis, enrolled in a pregnancy study. CDR3 residues: CASSYSGLQSEQYF. CDR3 sequence (DNA): TGTGCCAGCAGTTACTCGGGCCTTCAGAGCGAGCAGTACTTC.